This is a list of T cell receptor beta chains from one sample in a study of OX40 agonist ivuxolimab in advanced cancers. Some clones are missing from TCRdb's copy, which holds only in-frame ones; the method was immunoSEQ multiplex PCR. Seen here are more than 85,000 clones, about 80% observed once, and the top ten hold more than 1.1%. The material sequenced was CD4+ or CD8+ T cells sorted from blood, taken in a trial of the OX40 agonist ivuxolimab. Receptor source: an adult with an advanced solid tumor such as melanoma, head and neck, liver or kidney cancer. The CDR3 runs from the conserved cysteine through the conserved F or W. Each record gives: J gene, D gene, clone size, V gene, CDR3 DNA, CDR3 protein. A D gene is named only where the DNA matches it firmly. Some rows have no size entry. The others give once, few or many, or a class for an expanded clone.

TRBJ1-2	-	few	TRBV14	TGTGCCAGCAGCCAAGATCTGAATATGATGGGGTATGGCTACACCTTC	CASSQDLNMMGYGYTF
TRBJ2-6	-	-	TRBV11-1	TGTGCCGTCGAGAGCTCTGGGGCCAACGTCCTGACTTTC	CAVESSGANVLTF
TRBJ1-2	-	few	TRBV9	TGTGCCAGCAGCGTAGCTCTAACAGCGGCCTATGGCTACACCTTC	CASSVALTAAYGYTF
TRBJ1-2	-	-	TRBV6-5	TGTGCCAGCAGGCCCTCAGGAGTAAACTATGGCTACACCTTC	CASRPSGVNYGYTF
TRBJ1-2	-	few	TRBV7-3	TGTGCCAGCAGCCCAGCTGGTGCGGCTTATGGCTACACCTTC	CASSPAGAAYGYTF
TRBJ1-5	-	-	TRBV7-9	TGTGCCAGCAGCGGTCAGTTTAATCAGCCCCAGCATTTT	CASSGQFNQPQHF
TRBJ1-5	TRBD1	-	TRBV7-2	TGTGCCAGCAGCTTAATGACAGGGAATCAGCCCCAGCATTTT	CASSLMTGNQPQHF
TRBJ2-7	-	-	TRBV6-1	TGTGCCAGCTTTCCCCGGGACCCGCCCTACGAGCAGTACTTC	CASFPRDPPYEQYF
TRBJ1-1	-	-	TRBV10-2	TGCGCCAGCAGCCTCCCAGGGTACACTGAAGCTTTCTTT	CASSLPGYTEAFF
TRBJ2-1	TRBD2	few	TRBV10-3	TGTGCCATCAGTGAGGTTAGCGGGAGAGTAGGCAATGAGCAGTTCTTC	CAISEVSGRVGNEQFF
TRBJ2-7	TRBD1	once	TRBV7-8	TGTGCCAGCAGCTTGGGACAGGTCTACGAGCAGTACTTC	CASSLGQVYEQYF
TRBJ2-7	-	once	TRBV6-1	TGTGCCAGCAGTGAATTGAGGGTAGCCGAGCAGTACTTC	CASSELRVAEQYF
TRBJ2-5	-	-	TRBV14	TGTGCCAGCAGCCAAGGCCAGGGGACGGGCCAGTACTTC	CASSQGQGTGQYF
TRBJ2-7	-	-	TRBV7-8	TGTGCCAGCACCCTGGGGGTTGGCCCCTACGAGCAGTACTTC	CASTLGVGPYEQYF
TRBJ2-6	TRBD1	-	TRBV9	TGTGCCAGCAGCCCGCAGGGGGCCGGGGCCAACGTCCTGACTTTC	CASSPQGAGANVLTF
TRBJ1-5	-	few	TRBV25-1	TGTGCCAGCAGTGGATCAGGGAGTCATCAGCCCCAGCATTTT	CASSGSGSHQPQHF
TRBJ2-2	-	many	TRBV2	TGTGCCAGCAGTGCCTTGGCCGCGAACACCGGGGAGCTGTTTTTT	CASSALAANTGELFF
TRBJ1-4	TRBD1	-	TRBV7-9	TGTGCCAGCAGCCCGGGACAGGGGGCCGGAGCTAATGAAAAACTGTTTTTT	CASSPGQGAGANEKLFF
TRBJ2-7	-	-	TRBV14	TGTGCCAGCAGCACCCGATCAGGGGAGCTGTACTTC	CASSTRSGELYF
TRBJ1-2	-	-	TRBV5-6	TGTGCCAGCAGCTCGGTTGTTGGCTATGGCTACACCTTC	CASSSVVGYGYTF
TRBJ1-5	-	-	TRBV27	TGTGCCAGCAGTTTATACCTCGACGGCAATCAGCCCCAGCATTTT	CASSLYLDGNQPQHF
TRBJ1-1	-	-	TRBV7-2	TGTGCCAGCAGCTCGGACGGGGCGGAAGCTTTCTTT	CASSSDGAEAFF
TRBJ1-5	TRBD1	-	TRBV9	TGTGCCAGCAGCGTGGGACAGGGGAGTAATCAGCCCCAGCATTTT	CASSVGQGSNQPQHF
TRBJ2-7	TRBD2	few	TRBV15	TGTGCCACCAGCGCCCGCGGGAGGAGCTCCTACGAGCAGTACTTC	CATSARGRSSYEQYF
TRBJ2-5	-	once	TRBV5-1	TGCGCCAGCAGGTCGGGCAGGGCGACCCAAGAGACCCAGTACTTC	CASRSGRATQETQYF
TRBJ2-7	-	once	TRBV15	TGTGCCACCAGCAGAGATTGGGGCAGTTCATACTACGAGCAGTACTTC	CATSRDWGSSYYEQYF
TRBJ1-5	TRBD1	-	TRBV18	TGTGCCAGCTCCCGGACAGGGGGGAAAATTTGGAATCAGCCCCAGCATTTT	CASSRTGGKIWNQPQHF
TRBJ1-1	-	-	TRBV7-2	TGTGCCAGCAGCTTTAGGTTGCAGGAGCACACTGAAGCTTTCTTT	CASSFRLQEHTEAFF
TRBJ2-7	-	once	TRBV28	TGTGCCAGCACAAGTTGGACAAGCGAGCAGTACTTC	CASTSWTSEQYF
TRBJ1-5	-	-	TRBV28	TGTGCCAGCAGTTTGGTTAAGGGTTTAAGCAATCAGCCCCAGCATTTT	CASSLVKGLSNQPQHF
TRBJ2-7	-	few	TRBV6-5	TGTGCCAGCAGTTACCTTAGAGAAGGAACCTACGAGCAGTACTTC	CASSYLREGTYEQYF